Below, 26 T cell receptor beta chains from the same sample are listed, as sequenced in a study of spatial heterogeneity in lung cancer. Stated time point: sample taken at primary tumor resection. No cells were sorted before sequencing. The whole RNA sequenced was extracted from tumor, nontumor lung or frozen PBMC. Via MiXCR, TCRdb re-called the 5' RACE reads, giving one row per CDR3 protein. The sample has 11,000 or so distinct CDR3 sequences; approximately 4% are singletons. The material sequenced was normal lung tissue next to the tumor, taken at surgery. Receptor source: a male donor with early-stage non-small cell lung cancer.

In the case of this clonotype: Little can be read into the size of this beta chain, an off-target read in a library designed for alpha chains. DNA for the CDR3: TGTGCTAGTGGTTTGGTTCGGGTGGGACTCGACACCAAAAACATTCAGTACTTC. This translates into CASGLVRVGLDTKNIQYF. This rearrangement joins TRBV12-5 to TRBJ2-4; D is possibly TRBD2 (6 bases). The CDR3 is made up of 18 amino acids. V lost 0 bases and J 2 bases, leaving 17 bases between the germline ends. Germline loops: CDR1 LGHNT, CDR2 FRNRAP. Full variable domain (remainder filled in from reference TRBV12-5 and TRBJ2-4): DARVTQTPRHKVTEMGQEVTMRCQPILGHNTVFWYRQTMMQGLELLAYFRNRAPLDDSGMPKDRFSAEMPDATLATLKIQPSEPRDSAVYFCASGLVRVGLDTKNIQYFGAGTRLSVL.

This clonotype was recorded many times. The library was prepared for alpha chains; this beta chain is a stray read, so its frequency means little. The chain uses TRBV12-3 or TRBV12-4 and TRBJ1-2; D is ambiguous. V dropped 2 bases and J dropped 3 bases, with 7 bases sitting between them. The length of the CDR3 is 13 residues. The CDR3 loop is CASSLMVDYGYTF. The CDR3 coding sequence is TGTGCCAGCAGTTTAATGGTGGACTATGGCTACACCTTC.

Points on this clonotype: The library was prepared for alpha chains; this beta chain is a stray read, so its frequency means little. The chain combines TRBV7-2 with TRBJ2-7, with a possible D match to TRBD2 (6 bases). The CDR3 length is 14 residues. Germline-derived CDR1 and CDR2 are SGHTA and FQGNSA. V lost 0 bases and J 4 bases, leaving 10 bases between the germline ends. The CDR3 bases are TGTGCCAGCAGCTTAGCGGCGGGACGGTACGAGCAGTACTTC. Its translation is CASSLAAGRYEQYF.

This clonotype showed up many times. This beta chain was picked up by a library intended for alpha chains and is off target, so its count carries little meaning. DNA for the CDR3: TGCAGTGCCCTACAAGGAGGTAAGAACACTGAAGCTTTCTTT. It is translated as CSALQGGKNTEAFF. The rearrangement joins TRBV20-1 to TRBJ1-1; D gene unclear. The CDR3 contains 14 residues. Germline CDR1 is DFQATT and CDR2 is SNEGSKA (reference sequence). V was cut by 6 bases and J by 1 base, with 15 bases left in between.

This clonotype was seen many times. With the library built for alpha chains, this beta chain is off target and its frequency is not meaningful. The gene calls are TRBV4-2 and TRBJ2-7; D ambiguous. Trimming took off 2 bases at V and 2 bases at J, with 13 bases between the two ends. The germline CDR1 and CDR2 sequences are LGHNA and YNFKEQ. This CDR3 comprises 15 residues. The CDR3 spells CASSQSIDGPYEQYF. The CDR3 nucleotides read TGTGCCAGCAGCCAATCTATAGACGGACCCTACGAGCAGTACTTC.

Comment on this clonotype: Since the library was made to target alpha chains, this beta chain is a stray read and its abundance is not meaningful. This chain uses TRBV3-1 with TRBJ1-4, with a tentative D call TRBD1 (5 bases). This CDR3 region has 12 residues. Germline V gene lookup returns CDR1 LGHDT and CDR2 YNNKEL (reference sequence). V lost 4 bases, J lost 7 bases, and 7 bases lay in between. DNA of the CDR3: TGTGCCAGCAGCCGGGGGACTGAAAAACTGTTTTTT. It specifies CASSRGTEKLFF.

This clonotype is medium-sized (0.01 to 0.1%) in the sample. This beta chain is a stray sequence in a library constructed for alpha chains; its clone size is not meaningful. V is TRBV29-1 and J is TRBJ2-3; D assignment may be TRBD1 or TRBD2 (5 bases each). Germline CDR1 reads SQVTM; CDR2 reads ANQGSEA. V gave up 8 bases and J gave up 1 base, with 13 bases separating them. This CDR3 comprises 13 residues. The CDR3 DNA is TGCAGCTCAGGGTGGCGGGGCACAGATACGCAGTATTTT. This sequence encodes CSSGWRGTDTQYF.

Many counts were recorded for this clonotype. This beta chain appears as a stray read in a library generated for alpha chains; its size is not informative. The V gene is TRBV12-3 or TRBV12-4, the J gene TRBJ2-7; maybe TRBD2 (5 bases). Trimming cost V 6 bases and J 0 bases, with 9 bases left between them. The CDR3 length is 13 residues. The chain's CDR3 is CASRVTSSYEQYF. DNA of the CDR3: TGTGCCAGCAGGGTAACTAGCTCCTACGAGCAGTACTTC.

This clonotype was observed many times. A library prepared for alpha chains yielded this beta chain as an off-target read; its size is of little meaning. The chain has TRBV6-6 and TRBJ2-1; the D gene is possibly TRBD1 (6 bases). CDR3 length equals 14 residues. The germline gives CDR1 MNHNY, CDR2 SVGAGI (reference sequence). Trimming cost V 7 bases and J 0 bases, with 10 bases left between them. The CDR3 spells CASTLGGSYNEQFF. In DNA form, the CDR3 reads TGTGCCAGCACCCTAGGGGGCTCCTACAATGAGCAGTTCTTC.

This clonotype was detected many times. Since it is a stray read in a library aimed at alpha chains, this beta chain has a size that is not meaningful. The chain is built from TRBV10-2 and TRBJ2-2; D unclear. The germline CDR1 and CDR2 sequences are WSHSY and SAAADI. The CDR3 consists of 12 residues. V lost 7 bases to trimming and J lost 6 bases, with 9 bases between them. For the CDR3, the DNA is TGCGCCAGCATCCAAACGCCCGGGGAGCTGTTTTTT. Its protein is CASIQTPGELFF.

On this clonotype: A library made for alpha chains picked up this beta chain off target, so its size means little. The chain couples TRBV4-2 to TRBJ1-1, with D perhaps TRBD1 (5 bases). V dropped 0 bases and J dropped 7 bases, with 12 bases sitting between them. CDR3 length: 14 residues. Germline CDR1 LGHNA, CDR2 YNFKEQ. The DNA for the CDR3 is TGTGCCAGCAGCCAAGATGGGGGGTACGATGAAGCTTTCTTT. Its protein is CASSQDGGYDEAFF.

Within the sample, this clonotype is medium-sized. The size of this beta chain means little, since it is a stray read in a library made for alpha chains. The gene calls are TRBV3-1 and TRBJ2-1; tentatively, D is TRBD2 (6 bases). This CDR3 is 17 amino acids long. V gave up 1 base and J gave up 7 bases, with 20 bases separating them. In germline, CDR1 is LGHDT, CDR2 YNNKEL (reference sequence). The CDR3, as DNA: TGTGCCAGCAGCCAAGTTGCGGGGTCCGGACGACCGAATGAGCAGTTCTTC. The encoded protein is CASSQVAGSGRPNEQFF.

For this clonotype: With the library built for alpha chains, this beta chain is off target and its frequency is not meaningful. The CDR3 DNA reads TGTGCCAGCAGCTTAGGATATGGGACAGGGCACGAGGGCACTGAAGCTTTCTTT. Protein: CASSLGYGTGHEGTEAFF. This chain joins TRBV11-3 and TRBJ1-1; 9 nucleotides line up with TRBD1. The CDR3 has 18 amino acids. CDR1 and CDR2 from the germline V gene are SGHNT and YENEEA. Trimming took 1 base from V and 4 from J; bases not matched to a gene: 13.

The sample holds many counts of this clonotype. This beta chain turned up in a library designed for alpha chains; as an off-target read, its abundance says little. The V gene is TRBV7-3, the J gene TRBJ2-1; 8 nucleotides line up with TRBD2. The CDR3 is 14 residues long. V gave up 5 bases and J gave up 1 base; unmatched junction bases: 1. CDR1 is SGHTA, CDR2 FQGTGA, per germline. The CDR3 DNA reads TGTGCCAGCAGCGGGACTAGTTCCTACAATGAGCAGTTCTTC. This gives the protein CASSGTSSYNEQFF.

This clonotype was seen repeatedly, ten times or more. A library made for alpha chains picked up this beta chain off target, so its size means little. The V and J genes are TRBV7-2 and TRBJ1-1; D is possibly TRBD1 (6 bases). CDR1 is SGHTA, CDR2 FQGNSA, per germline. V was pared by 4 bases and J by 0 bases, with 12 bases between. This CDR3 contains 15 residues. CDR3 amino acids: CASSSGHYLNTEAFF. The CDR3 DNA sequence: TGTGCCAGCAGCTCGGGACATTACTTGAACACTGAAGCTTTCTTT.

This clonotype was detected many times. Little can be read into the size of this beta chain, an off-target read in a library designed for alpha chains. This rearrangement joins TRBV7-9 to TRBJ1-4; 7 nucleotides match TRBD1. J lost 3 bases, V lost 5 bases, and 6 bases had no gene match. Germline V gene data show CDR1 as SEHNR and CDR2 as FQNEAQ (reference sequence). The CDR3 is made up of 15 amino acids. The DNA for the CDR3 is TGTGCCAGCAGCCCGGGGGACAGCGCTAATGAAAAACTGTTTTTT. Its protein product is CASSPGDSANEKLFF.

This clonotype was observed many times. Little can be read into the size of this beta chain, an off-target read in a library designed for alpha chains. CDR3 coding DNA: TGCGCCAGCAGCTCGGGGCTTCAGTCCAACATTCAGTACTTC. Protein sequence: CASSSGLQSNIQYF. The rearrangement links TRBV5-1 to TRBJ2-4, with D perhaps being TRBD1 or TRBD2 (5 bases each). The CDR3 length is 14 residues. Trimming removed 3 bases at V and 7 bases at J, with 14 bases between. Germline lookup yields CDR1 SGHRS and CDR2 YFSETQ.

This clonotype appeared a few times. This beta chain turned up in a library designed for alpha chains; as an off-target read, its abundance says little. V usage is TRBV7-9 and J usage is TRBJ2-5; possible D gene TRBD1, 5 bases. The CDR3 length is 14 residues. Germline CDR1 is SEHNR and CDR2 is FQNEAQ (reference sequence). V lost 6 bases to trimming and J lost 1 base, with 12 bases between them. The CDR3 DNA is TGTGCCAGCAGAAACACAGGCTTCCAAGAGACCCAGTACTTC. It encodes CASRNTGFQETQYF.

This clonotype showed up many times. This beta chain lies outside the target of a library built for alpha chains; its clone size means little. The chain carries TRBV28 and TRBJ2-1; no clear D gene. V was shortened by 6 bases and J by 3 bases, with 9 bases between the two germline ends. Germline CDR1 reads MDHEN; CDR2 reads SYDVKM. The length of the CDR3 is 13 residues. CDR3 amino acids: CASSTGLYNEQFF. CDR3 DNA sequence: TGTGCCAGCAGCACGGGCCTCTACAATGAGCAGTTCTTC.

About this clonotype itself: Being off target in a library aimed at alpha chains, this beta chain has a size of little meaning. The chain employs TRBV30 and TRBJ2-7; no reliable D call. The germline V gene has CDR1 GTSNPN and CDR2 SVGIG (reference sequence). The V end was cut by 0 bases, the J end by 4 bases, with 7 bases between. This CDR3 has 12 residues. CDR3 sequence (DNA): TGTGCCTGGAGTGTACGACAATACGAGCAGTACTTC. Translation gives CAWSVRQYEQYF.

In this sample, this clonotype turned up a few times. The size of this beta chain means little, since it is a stray read in a library made for alpha chains. The chain has TRBV28 and TRBJ1-5; D unclear. Trimming cost V 7 bases and J 5 bases, with 18 bases left between them. The CDR3 totals 15 residues. The germline gives CDR1 MDHEN, CDR2 SYDVKM. As DNA, the CDR3 is TGTGCCAGCACCTTCCGGGGAGGATTTTATCAGCCCCAGCATTTT. Translation gives CASTFRGGFYQPQHF. The variable domain in full, with the rest retrieved from reference TRBV28 and TRBJ1-5, is DVKVTQSSRYLVKRTGEKVFLECVQDMDHENMFWYRQDPGLGLRLIYFSYDVKMKEKGDIPEGYSVSREKKERFSLILESASTNQTSMYLCASTFRGGFYQPQHFGDGTRLSIL.

This clonotype is deemed medium-sized. This beta chain is a stray sequence in a library constructed for alpha chains; its clone size is not meaningful. This chain links TRBV29-1 with TRBJ1-1; D not certain. The V gene lost 5 bases and the J gene lost 0 bases, with 7 bases spanning the gap. Germline-derived CDR1 and CDR2 are SQVTM and ANQGSEA. The CDR3 loop spans 12 amino acids. The CDR3 DNA sequence: TGCAGCGTTCGCTTCATGAACACTGAAGCTTTCTTT. Translation gives CSVRFMNTEAFF.

There are many counts of this clonotype. With the library built for alpha chains, this beta chain is off target and its frequency is not meaningful. The chain carries TRBV24-1 and TRBJ2-7; 7 nucleotides line up with TRBD1. Trimming at V came to 7 bases and at J to 5 bases, leaving 7 bases not matched to a gene. Germline CDR1 is KGHDR and CDR2 is SFDVKD. The CDR3 covers 13 residues. CDR3 sequence reads: CATSLTGDDEQYF. The DNA of the CDR3 is TGTGCCACCAGCTTAACAGGGGATGACGAGCAGTACTTC.

Ten or more counts support this clonotype. A library prepared for alpha chains yielded this beta chain as an off-target read; its size is of little meaning. The rearrangement uses TRBV18 and TRBJ1-6; no clear D. This CDR3 is 14 amino acids long. Germline-derived CDR1 and CDR2 are KGHSH and LQKENI. V lost 6 bases and J lost 6, with 12 bases in between. The CDR3 region has the DNA TGTGCCAGCTCGCATGACTCGGCTAATTCACCCCTCCACTTT. As protein: CASSHDSANSPLHF.

By sample share, this clonotype is medium-sized (0.01 to 0.1%). This beta chain appears as a stray read in a library generated for alpha chains; its size is not informative. The rearrangement uses TRBV27 and TRBJ2-6; D gene ambiguous. Per the germline V gene, CDR1 is MNHEY and CDR2 is SMNVEV (reference sequence). Trimming took 5 bases from V and 2 from J, leaving 13 bases between them. The CDR3 is made up of 16 amino acids. CDR3 sequence reads: CASSLAWVTGANVLTF. The CDR3 DNA follows: TGTGCCAGCAGTCTTGCATGGGTGACTGGGGCCAACGTCCTGACTTTC.

There are many counts of this clonotype. This beta chain is an unintended read in a library built for alpha chains; its size means little. The gene calls are TRBV20-1 and TRBJ1-2; D is possibly TRBD1 (5 bases). Per germline, CDR1 DFQATT and CDR2 SNEGSKA (reference sequence). V gave up 3 bases and J gave up 7 bases, with 12 bases separating them. This CDR3 contains 12 residues. The CDR3 sequence is CSARPDRGGYTF. The CDR3 coding sequence is TGCAGTGCTAGGCCTGATAGGGGTGGCTACACCTTC.